This T cell receptor beta chain was observed in a study of regulatory T cells in long-lasting Graves disease (dated by TCRdb to the early 2020s). Notes on the research overall: Persistent Graves' disease meant more than 5 years of antithyroid drug treatment with TSH receptor autoantibodies that stayed positive. Peripheral blood TCR sequencing and RNA sequencing compared persistent Graves' disease patients with newly diagnosed Graves' disease patients. The study was conducted in China and was registered as a clinical trial. TCR sequencing covered some 13 persistent and 20 or so newly diagnosed Graves' disease patients, approximately 33 samples in total. Antithyroid drugs had been taken for roughly 10 years on average by persistent Graves' disease patients in the clinical cohort.

Broad study findings and their caveats: The small sample size was acknowledged by the authors as a limitation that may reduce accuracy. Only the TCR beta chain was sequenced and analyzed. Compared with newly diagnosed patients, persistent Graves' disease patients had lower TCR Shannon entropy and fewer highly expanded clones, which suggests clonal expansion. A larger number of public clonotypes was shared among persistent patients (approximately 2,500) than among newly diagnosed patients (more than 850). TRBV28, TRBJ1-2 and TRBJ2-5 were preferentially used in persistent disease, while TRBV20-1 and TRBJ2-1 were favored in newly diagnosed disease. The study examined only peripheral blood because the primary lesion, thyroid tissue, could not be accessed.

Deletion took 0 bases off V and 6 bases off J, with a span of 12 bases between the germline ends. CDR1 is given as KGHSH and CDR2 as LQKENI, both from the germline V gene. Spanning cysteine to phenylalanine, the CDR3 consists of 15 amino acids. The entry retains the CDR3 DNA only, 45 bases that are in frame from base 1. This clonotype showed up just a few times. Its cognate antigen has yet to be identified. No clone much larger than this one lies a single base away; base qualities are absent. Interpreted using the paper, the time point label stands for: persistent/refractory GD, antithyroid drugs over 5 years with positive TRAb. For both TCR sequencing and RNA sequencing, RNA was extracted from PBMCs using TRIzol. The diagnosis of Graves' disease was made according to American Thyroid Association guidelines. Recruitment of patients was carried out at an endocrinology department in Xi'an, China. From each patient, 7.5 to 10 milliliters of peripheral blood was collected into an EDTA anticoagulant tube. Ficoll Paque Plus density gradient separation was used to isolate PBMCs, and no additional T cell sorting was done. RNA quality was checked with an Agilent 2100 Bioanalyzer and agarose gel, and concentration with a NanoDrop 2000.

The library was prepared using multiplex PCR. Reads for this sample came from an Illumina HiSeq 4000. CDR3 regions were amplified by Arm-PCR with iRepertoire HTBI primers to construct TCR beta libraries. Gel purification was performed on PCR products prior to sequencing. For the original study's pipeline: A total of fewer than 65 TRBV and some 13 TRBJ segments were identified across samples and were used for gene usage analysis of CDR3 amino acid clonotypes. COPE and FqMerger were used to merge filtered high-quality paired reads into contigs. Contigs were aligned with BLAST to IMGT TRBV, TRBD and TRBJ reference genes, and CDR3 was defined per IMGT. Any clonotype with a frequency above 0.1% was counted as a highly expanded clone. Shannon entropy was used to measure repertoire diversity, and the Gini coefficient was used to measure V-J evenness. A clonotype found in more than one individual was treated as public. TCRdb applied fastp at Q25 and MiXCR to the public reads, then kept only in-frame beta chains. Records with the same CDR3 protein are collapsed into one entry carrying the most frequent genes and DNA. These V and J calls rely on TCRdb rather than the paper's analysis. Within this sample are roughly 500,000 distinct CDR3 sequences, with roughly 20% of them counted one time only. About 8.3% of the sample belongs to the ten largest clones.

This specimen consisted of peripheral blood mononuclear cells (PBMCs), obtained when the disease was refractory, from a patient treated with antithyroid drugs. This sequence originates from a female donor with Graves disease. The receptor chain draws on TRBV18 and TRBJ1-5, with no confidently assigned D gene. The CDR3 loop reads CASSPPGRASQPQHF. The DNA sequence is TGTGCCAGCTCACCACCGGGCCGGGCAAGTCAGCCCCAGCATTTT.